The 20 T cell receptor beta chains listed next were all sequenced from one sample in a study of chemoradiotherapy in HPV16-positive cancers. TCRdb's copy holds only in-frame clones and misses some; the assay was immunoSEQ multiplex PCR. The sample consists of around 5,600 clones, approximately 70% of them appearing once. The specimen was obtained from a patient who underwent chemoradiotherapy. Receptors originate from a human donor with HPV-associated anogenital cancer.

This clone was observed a handful of times. The V gene is TRBV6-5, the J gene TRBJ1-5, with 10 bases identical to TRBD1. The V and J ends lost 8 bases and 2 bases, in that order; junction bases with no gene match: 3. Germline-derived CDR1 and CDR2 are MNHEY and SVGAGI. The CDR3 runs 14 residues. This chain's CDR3 is CASPGTGGNQPQHF. DNA of the CDR3: TGTGCCAGCCCCGGGACAGGGGGCAATCAGCCCCAGCATTTT.

The CDR3: CASSLVRSRSNQPQHF. DNA of the CDR3: TGTGCCAGCAGCTTAGTCCGATCCAGAAGCAATCAGCCCCAGCATTTT. The chain carries TRBV7-8 and TRBJ1-5, with D unresolved. Trimming cost V 1 base and J 1 base, with 11 bases left between them. The CDR3 has 16 residues. In germline, CDR1 is SGHVS, CDR2 FQNEAQ.

As DNA, the CDR3 is TGTGCCAGCAGCTGGGGGAGTTACACTGAAGCTTTCTTT. Its translation: CASSWGSYTEAFF. The chain joins TRBV7-3 to TRBJ1-1; D may be TRBD1 (5 bases). Trimming removed 4 bases from V and 3 bases from J, with 9 bases in between. Germline CDR1 reads SGHTA; CDR2 reads FQGTGA. The CDR3 contains 13 residues.

This clone was recorded only once. The V gene is TRBV5-1, the J gene TRBJ2-7, with D hard to call. The germline V and J ends were trimmed by 0 bases and 6 bases, with 10 bases remaining between them. Per germline, CDR1 SGHRS and CDR2 YFSETQ. CDR3 length: 13 amino acids. In nucleotides, the CDR3 is TGCGCCAGCAGCTTGGCCCTTGCTGGCGAGCAGTACTTC. It encodes CASSLALAGEQYF.

This clone was seen a handful of times. The chain has TRBV11-1 and TRBJ1-6, with D unresolved. Germline CDR1 reads SGHAT; CDR2 reads FQDESV (reference sequence). V was clipped by 3 bases and J by 0 bases, with 9 bases between them. This CDR3 is built from 16 residues. CDR3 in amino acids: CASSFDGSSYNSPLHF. As DNA, the CDR3 is TGTGCCAGCAGCTTCGACGGTAGCTCCTATAATTCACCCCTCCACTTT.

A single count supports this clone. The J gene is TRBJ1-2, the V gene TRBV7-2; TRBD1 matches at 7 bases. V dropped 6 bases and J dropped 0; count of bases not matched to a gene: 7. The CDR3 consists of 15 residues. Germline values: CDR1 SGHTA, CDR2 FQGNSA. This chain's CDR3 is CASRGQRHSNYGYTF. The CDR3 DNA sequence: TGTGCCAGCAGGGGACAGAGGCACTCTAACTATGGCTACACCTTC.

Here the CDR3 DNA reads TGTGCCAGTACTTACGGGGGGGGGATCGCCGGTAACTATGGCTACACCTTC. Amino acids: CASTYGGGIAGNYGYTF. This chain connects TRBV19 to TRBJ1-2; TRBD1 is a possible D gene (5 bases). This CDR3 is built from 17 residues. The V and J ends lost 7 bases and 1 base respectively, with 22 bases between them. The germline gives CDR1 LNHDA, CDR2 SQIVND (reference sequence).

This clone has a single count. V and J are TRBV5-1 and TRBJ2-7; 7 bases are a match to TRBD1. The germline CDR1 and CDR2 sequences are SGHRS and YFSETQ. V shed 4 bases and J 5 bases; nucleotides not matched to a gene: 12. CDR3 length equals 15 residues. The CDR3 DNA reads as TGCGCCAGCAGCCCCGGAGCCGGACAGGTTAACGAGCAGTACTTC. Translating gives CASSPGAGQVNEQYF.

The chain links TRBV9 to TRBJ1-4, with D possibly being TRBD1 (5 bases). This CDR3 comprises 14 residues. V gave up 1 base and J gave up 8 bases, with 12 bases separating them. Germline V CDR1 and CDR2: SGDLS, YYNGEE. CDR3 sequence (DNA): TGTGCCAGCAGCGTACGGGACGATATGGAAAAACTGTTTTTT. This sequence encodes CASSVRDDMEKLFF.

The chain recombines TRBV5-6 with TRBJ2-1; D is ambiguous. Trimming removed 2 bases from V and 4 bases from J, with 10 bases in between. Germline assignment: CDR1 SGHDT and CDR2 YYEEEE. CDR3 length: 14 residues. In nucleotides, the CDR3 is TGTGCCAGCAGCTTACAGAGAGCATACAATGAGCAGTTCTTC. Residues: CASSLQRAYNEQFF.

This clone was seen once. The V and J genes are TRBV9 and TRBJ2-4; 7 bases align to TRBD1. The germline V gene has CDR1 SGDLS and CDR2 YYNGEE. The CDR3 runs to 15 residues. J lost 4 bases, V lost 2 bases, and 6 bases had no gene match. The CDR3 sequence is CASSVGKGQKNIQYF. CDR3 nucleotides: TGTGCCAGCAGCGTCGGTAAGGGACAGAAAAACATTCAGTACTTC.

Details on this clone: This CDR3 is also generated by other DNA sequences in the sample. The chain is built from TRBV18 and TRBJ1-4; 7 nucleotides agree with TRBD1. This CDR3 is 15 amino acids long. J gave up 8 bases and V 3 bases, and 9 bases lay outside the gene matches. The germline gives CDR1 KGHSH, CDR2 LQKENI. CDR3 bases: TGTGCCAGCTCACCCTCCGCGACCAGGGGGGAAAAACTGTTTTTT. It yields the protein CASSPSATRGEKLFF. Complete variable domain (other parts from reference TRBV18 and TRBJ1-4): NAGVMQNPRHLVRRRGQEARLRCSPMKGHSHVYWYRQLPEEGLKFMVYLQKENIIDESGMPKERFSAEFPKEGPSILRIQQVVRGDSAAYFCASSPSATRGEKLFFGSGTQLSVL.

This chain joins TRBV4-1 and TRBJ1-5; no clear D. CDR1 MGHRA and CDR2 YSYEKL come from the germline V gene. Deletions cut 1 base from V and 2 bases from J, with 6 bases between. This CDR3 is built from 14 residues. CDR3 loop: CASSQGLGNQPQHF. The CDR3, as DNA: TGCGCCAGCAGCCAAGGTCTAGGCAATCAGCCCCAGCATTTT.

The chain combines TRBV5-6 with TRBJ1-1; D gene unclear. Trimming stripped 1 base from V and 0 bases from J, with 19 bases between. The CDR3 covers 18 residues. Germline CDR1 is SGHDT and CDR2 is YYEEEE. For the CDR3, the DNA is TGTGCCAGCAGCTTGCAGTACCCGGGTCGCTCTTTGAACACTGAAGCTTTCTTT. Translation gives CASSLQYPGRSLNTEAFF.

The chain joins TRBV28 to TRBJ2-1; the D call may be TRBD1 or TRBD2 (5 bases each). Per germline, CDR1 MDHEN and CDR2 SYDVKM. This CDR3 is built from 12 residues. Trimming took off 3 bases at V and 12 bases at J, with 12 bases between the two ends. This CDR3 reads CASSFGARGQFF. Written as DNA, the CDR3 is TGTGCCAGCAGTTTCGGAGCGAGGGGGCAGTTCTTC. Combining the CDR3 with reference TRBV28 and TRBJ2-1 gives the whole variable domain DVKVTQSSRYLVKRTGEKVFLECVQDMDHENMFWYRQDPGLGLRLIYFSYDVKMKEKGDIPEGYSVSREKKERFSLILESASTNQTSMYLCASSFGARGQFFGPGTRLTVL.

The chain is built from TRBV7-8 and TRBJ2-6; no definite D call. This CDR3 is built from 17 residues. V shed 2 bases and J shed 2 bases, with 13 bases lying between them. Germline CDR1 is SGHVS and CDR2 is FQNEAQ. CDR3 coding DNA: TGTGCCAGCAGCTTACCCTCGACTGGTACTGGGGCCAACGTCCTGACTTTC. It translates to CASSLPSTGTGANVLTF.

The J gene is TRBJ2-1, the V gene TRBV29-1, with 14 bases aligning to TRBD2. Germline values: CDR1 SQVTM, CDR2 ANQGSEA. V was pared by 1 base and J by 4 bases, with 3 bases of the junction left unmatched. The CDR3 spans 16 residues. The CDR3 DNA is TGCAGCGTTGAAGGACTAGCGGGGGGGAGTTACAATGAGCAGTTCTTC. It codes for CSVEGLAGGSYNEQFF.

Here the CDR3 reads CASSQEIGSYEQYF. DNA for the CDR3: TGCGCCAGCAGCCAAGAAATCGGTAGCTACGAGCAGTACTTC. The chain links TRBV4-3 to TRBJ2-7; D unresolved. The V and J ends lost 0 bases and 3 bases respectively, with 9 bases between them. CDR3 size: 14 residues. In germline, CDR1 is LGHNA, CDR2 YSLEER.

In this sample, this clone is large. The chain joins TRBV19 to TRBJ1-1; the D gene is possibly TRBD1 (6 bases). V gave up 2 bases and J gave up 0 bases, with 7 bases separating them. CDR1 and CDR2 (germline): LNHDA, SQIVND (reference sequence). CDR3 size: 14 residues. DNA of the CDR3: TGTGCCAGTAGTATAACAGGGATGAACACTGAAGCTTTCTTT. Translating gives CASSITGMNTEAFF.

This clone was observed once. The chain joins TRBV28 to TRBJ1-3; D is undetermined. The germline V gene has CDR1 MDHEN and CDR2 SYDVKM. V lost 2 bases and J lost 1, with 9 bases in between. The CDR3 extends over 15 amino acids. The CDR3 protein is CASSLPGNSGNTIYF. The CDR3 DNA reads as TGTGCCAGCAGTTTACCCGGGAATTCTGGAAACACCATATATTTT.